Given below is one T cell receptor beta chain in context. The data were taken from a study of blood T cell repertoires in COVID-19. As processed by the authors: The assay estimated nucleated cells by amplifying reference gene primers. Sequenced by immunoSEQ multiplex PCR; TCRdb stores in-frame clones only, minus some. That table supplies the V and J calls and clone size; D and trimming were determined from the DNA. The sample gives around 270,000 clones, approximately 90% of which show up once; about 4.6% is in the top ten. Germline values: CDR1 LNHDA, CDR2 SQIVND (reference sequence). Between the trimmed V and J ends, which lost 3 bases and 6 bases, there was a span of 9 bases. There are 12 residues in the CDR3.

The V and J genes are TRBV19 and TRBJ2-7; D gene ambiguous. Sequenced material: peripheral blood. The source of this sequence is a man in his forties or fifties with acute or convalescent COVID-19. The chain's CDR3 is CASSIARSEQYF. DNA of the CDR3: TGTGCCAGTAGTATTGCGCGATCCGAGCAGTACTTC.